The 6 T cell receptor beta chains below come from one sample, sequenced in a study of T cell repertoires in cytomegalovirus infection. TCRdb called the reads again in MiXCR, with one record for every CDR3 protein. The sample gives about 180,000 distinct CDR3 sequences, roughly 22% of which show up once; 20% to 30% is in the top ten. What these receptors recognize is not known. Sample: CD8+ T cells from cultured PBMCs, taken from culture after CMV antigen stimulation. These TCRs come from a human donor in good health (CMV status not recorded). Some clones in this sample may be carry-over from other donors' samples.

This clonotype was counted between two and nine times. The chain's CDR3 is CATSPGLGLQETQYF. The CDR3, as DNA: TGTGCCACCAGCCCCGGCCTAGGGCTCCAAGAGACCCAGTACTTC. This chain connects TRBV15 to TRBJ2-5; D unresolved. Deletions cut 5 bases from V and 1 base from J, with 14 bases between. This CDR3 region has 15 residues. Per the germline V gene, CDR1 is LNHNV and CDR2 is YYDKDF (reference sequence). Combining the CDR3 with reference TRBV15 and TRBJ2-5 gives the whole variable domain DAMVIQNPRYQVTQFGKPVTLSCSQTLNHNVMYWYQQKSSQAPKLLFHYYDKDFNNEADTPDNFQSRRPNTSFCFLDIRSPGLGDTAMYLCATSPGLGLQETQYFGPGTRLLVL.

V is TRBV6-5 and J is TRBJ1-2; no clear D. The V and J ends lost 2 bases and 0 bases respectively, with 7 bases between them. CDR3 length equals 14 residues. CDR1 and CDR2 (germline): MNHEY, SVGAGI. The CDR3 loop reads CASSYRAANYGYTF. The CDR3 nucleotides read TGTGCCAGCAGTTACAGGGCTGCTAACTATGGCTACACCTTC.

This clonotype was counted only a few times. This chain uses TRBV12-3 or TRBV12-4 with TRBJ2-3, with D perhaps matching TRBD2 (6 bases). Trimming left V 6 bases short and J 0 bases short, with 10 bases between. This CDR3 is 14 amino acids long. CDR3 loop: CASSPTSSTDTQYF. The CDR3 bases are TGTGCCAGCAGCCCGACTAGTAGCACAGATACGCAGTATTTT.

The CDR3 protein is CASSPTVGVQYGYTF. CDR3 sequence (DNA): TGTGCCAGCAGCCCAACGGTTGGAGTCCAATATGGCTACACCTTC. This chain joins TRBV12-3 or TRBV12-4 and TRBJ1-2; D not resolved. The CDR3 loop spans 15 amino acids. The V end was cut by 6 bases, the J end by 5 bases, with 19 bases between.

This clonotype turned up a few times. The rearrangement joins TRBV14 to TRBJ1-2; TRBD1 is a possible D gene (6 bases). CDR1 SGHDN and CDR2 FVKESK come from the germline V gene. The CDR3 runs 15 residues. V was trimmed by 3 bases and J by 8 bases, leaving 19 bases between them. The CDR3 DNA reads as TGTGCCAGCAGCCATCCGCAGGGGCTCGATTTGGGCTACACCTTC. This codes for CASSHPQGLDLGYTF.

Comment on this clonotype: This CDR3 is missing its conserved last phenylalanine or tryptophan, likely due to a read error. The chain links TRBV7-8 to TRBJ2-5; tentative D call: TRBD2 (5 bases). This CDR3 spans 11 amino acids. V dropped 5 bases and J dropped 7 bases, with 8 bases sitting between them. The germline CDR1 and CDR2 sequences are SGHVS and FQNEAQ. The CDR3 DNA is TGTGCCAGCAGCAAAGAGGGGACCCAGTACTTA. Encoded protein: CASSKEGTQYL.